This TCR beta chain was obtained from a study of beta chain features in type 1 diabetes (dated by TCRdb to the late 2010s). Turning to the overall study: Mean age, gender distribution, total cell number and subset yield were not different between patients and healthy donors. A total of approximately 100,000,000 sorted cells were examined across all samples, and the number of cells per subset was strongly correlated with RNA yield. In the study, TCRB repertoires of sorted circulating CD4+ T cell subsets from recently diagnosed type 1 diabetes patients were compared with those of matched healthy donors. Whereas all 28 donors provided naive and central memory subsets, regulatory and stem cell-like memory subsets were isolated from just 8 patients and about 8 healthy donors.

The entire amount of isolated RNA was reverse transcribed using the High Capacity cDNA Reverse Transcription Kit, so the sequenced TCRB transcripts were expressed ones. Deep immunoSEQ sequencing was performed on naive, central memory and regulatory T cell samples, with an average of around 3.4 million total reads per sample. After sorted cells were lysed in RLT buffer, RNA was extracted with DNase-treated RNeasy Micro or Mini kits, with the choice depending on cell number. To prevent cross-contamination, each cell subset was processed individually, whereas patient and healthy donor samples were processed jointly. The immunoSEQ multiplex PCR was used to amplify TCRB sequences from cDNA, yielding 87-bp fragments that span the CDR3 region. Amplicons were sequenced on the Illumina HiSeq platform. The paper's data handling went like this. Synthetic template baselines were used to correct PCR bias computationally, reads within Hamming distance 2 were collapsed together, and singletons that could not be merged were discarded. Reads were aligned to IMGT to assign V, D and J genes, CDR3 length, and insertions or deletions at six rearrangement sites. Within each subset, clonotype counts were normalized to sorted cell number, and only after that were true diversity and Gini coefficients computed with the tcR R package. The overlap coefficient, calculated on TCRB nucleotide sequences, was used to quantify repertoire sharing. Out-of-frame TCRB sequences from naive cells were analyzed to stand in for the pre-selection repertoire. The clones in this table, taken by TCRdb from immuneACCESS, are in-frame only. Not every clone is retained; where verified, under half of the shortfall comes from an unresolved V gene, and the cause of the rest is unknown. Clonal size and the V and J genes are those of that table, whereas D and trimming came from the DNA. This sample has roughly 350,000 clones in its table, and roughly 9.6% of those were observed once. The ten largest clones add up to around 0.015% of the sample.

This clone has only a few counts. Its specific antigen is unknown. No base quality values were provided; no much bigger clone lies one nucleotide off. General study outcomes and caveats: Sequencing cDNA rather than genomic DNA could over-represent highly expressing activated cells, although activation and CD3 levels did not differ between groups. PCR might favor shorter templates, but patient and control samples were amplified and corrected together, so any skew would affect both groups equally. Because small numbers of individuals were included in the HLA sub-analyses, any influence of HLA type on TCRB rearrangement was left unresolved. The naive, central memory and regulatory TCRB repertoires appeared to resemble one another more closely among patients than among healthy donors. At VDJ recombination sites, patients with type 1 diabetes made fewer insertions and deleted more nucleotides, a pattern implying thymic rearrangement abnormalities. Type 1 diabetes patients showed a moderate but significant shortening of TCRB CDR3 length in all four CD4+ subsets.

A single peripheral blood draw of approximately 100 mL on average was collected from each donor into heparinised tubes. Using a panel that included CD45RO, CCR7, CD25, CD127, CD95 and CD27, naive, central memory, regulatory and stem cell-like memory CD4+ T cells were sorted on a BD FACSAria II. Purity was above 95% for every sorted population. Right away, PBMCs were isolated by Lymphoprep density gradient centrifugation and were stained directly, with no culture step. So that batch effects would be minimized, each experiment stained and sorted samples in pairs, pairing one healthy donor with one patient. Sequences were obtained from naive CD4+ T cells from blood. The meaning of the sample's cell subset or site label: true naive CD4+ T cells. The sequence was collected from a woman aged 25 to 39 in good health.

The CDR3 reads CASSRGLAGYEQYF. The nucleotides read TGTGCCAGCAGCCGGGGACTAGCGGGATACGAGCAGTACTTC. Here the chain combines TRBV7-9 and TRBJ2-7, with 13 junctional bases fitting TRBD2. The CDR3 numbers 14 residues from cysteine through phenylalanine. CDR3 DNA is the only sequence kept; it has 42 bases, read in frame from the first base. V lost 5 bases and J lost 4 bases, and the count of bases not matched to a germline gene is 2. CDR1 is given as SEHNR and CDR2 as FQNEAQ, both from the germline V gene (reference sequence).